This is a list of T cell receptor beta chains from one sample in a study of CD8+CD57+ T cells in acquired aplastic anemia. TCRdb ran MiXCR on the reads and lists one entry per CDR3 protein. The top ten clones hold less than 0.85% of a sample with under 500,000 distinct CDR3 sequences, less than 35% of them seen once. The sequenced sample consisted of sorted CD4+, CD8+, or CD8+CD57+ T cells (not recorded which) from PBMCs. These TCRs come from a human donor with aplastic anemia. Each CDR3 is given with its conserved first and last residue. Fields, in order: V gene, J gene, CDR3 length, CDR3 protein.

v_call: TRBV10-3
j_call: TRBJ2-3
cdr3_length: 15
cdr3_aa: CAISESGQDTDTQYF

v_call: TRBV7-8
j_call: TRBJ1-4
cdr3_length: 16
cdr3_aa: CASSLARGQGSGKLFF

v_call: TRBV29-1
j_call: TRBJ2-7
cdr3_length: 11
cdr3_aa: CSVDSRDKQYF

v_call: TRBV2
j_call: TRBJ1-2
cdr3_length: 16
cdr3_aa: CASSEAEGVGLRGYTF

v_call: TRBV10-3
j_call: TRBJ2-1
cdr3_length: 16
cdr3_aa: CASSYIDSGRATEQFF

v_call: TRBV6-1
j_call: TRBJ1-6
cdr3_length: 14
cdr3_aa: CASSEVLFNSPLHF

v_call: TRBV10-2
j_call: TRBJ1-1
cdr3_length: 14
cdr3_aa: CASKEGTLNTEAFF

v_call: TRBV25-1
j_call: TRBJ1-1
cdr3_length: 13
cdr3_aa: CASSALQGAEAFF

v_call: TRBV6-1
j_call: TRBJ2-1
cdr3_length: 15
cdr3_aa: CASSQSFSSYNEQFF

v_call: TRBV20-1
j_call: TRBJ1-5
cdr3_length: 15
cdr3_aa: CSANNRDRPSQPQHF

v_call: TRBV20-1
j_call: TRBJ2-4
cdr3_length: 15
cdr3_aa: CSASTGLLAGEGLHF

v_call: TRBV10-3
j_call: TRBJ1-2
cdr3_length: 18
cdr3_aa: CASSYGAGRGASAYGYTF

v_call: TRBV5-4
j_call: TRBJ2-5
cdr3_length: 15
cdr3_aa: CASSLGELPGETQYF

v_call: TRBV10-3
j_call: TRBJ1-2
cdr3_length: 12
cdr3_aa: CAIRQTGSGNTF

v_call: TRBV7-9
j_call: TRBJ2-7
cdr3_length: 14
cdr3_aa: CASSQAGAGYEQYF

v_call: TRBV6-1
j_call: TRBJ1-2
cdr3_length: 15
cdr3_aa: CASSESGQGAYGYTF

v_call: TRBV13
j_call: TRBJ1-4
cdr3_length: 14
cdr3_aa: CASSRTGSDEKLFF

v_call: TRBV7-2
j_call: TRBJ2-2
cdr3_length: 14
cdr3_aa: CASRAWGPTGELFF

v_call: TRBV20-1
j_call: TRBJ2-7
cdr3_length: 14
cdr3_aa: CSAPRFKSPYEQYF

v_call: TRBV24-1
j_call: TRBJ2-3
cdr3_length: 15
cdr3_aa: CATSDDGSFSDTQYF

v_call: TRBV25-1
j_call: TRBJ2-2
cdr3_length: 16
cdr3_aa: CASSPTLGGRAGELFF

v_call: TRBV5-1
j_call: TRBJ2-7
cdr3_length: 14
cdr3_aa: CASSLGLAGPEQYF

v_call: TRBV7-2
j_call: TRBJ1-1
cdr3_length: 15
cdr3_aa: CASSSRTGTNTEAFF

v_call: TRBV19
j_call: TRBJ1-2
cdr3_length: 12
cdr3_aa: CASSIGSGGYTF

v_call: TRBV20-1
j_call: TRBJ2-5
cdr3_length: 13
cdr3_aa: CSARSGLGETQYF

v_call: TRBV20-1
j_call: TRBJ1-2
cdr3_length: 13
cdr3_aa: CSAKWAGGSGYTF

v_call: TRBV20-1
j_call: TRBJ2-5
cdr3_length: 15
cdr3_aa: CSARERTGEYRTQYF

v_call: TRBV7-9
j_call: TRBJ2-7
cdr3_length: 14
cdr3_aa: CASSLDREAYEQYF

v_call: TRBV27
j_call: TRBJ1-6
cdr3_length: 12
cdr3_aa: CASSRNNSPLHF

v_call: TRBV5-6
j_call: TRBJ2-7
cdr3_length: 15
cdr3_aa: CAGTVTGTTLYEQYF

v_call: TRBV20-1
j_call: TRBJ2-1
cdr3_length: 15
cdr3_aa: CSARRLASAYNEQFF

v_call: TRBV6-1
j_call: TRBJ1-1
cdr3_length: 15
cdr3_aa: CASSEPGGLNTEAFF

v_call: TRBV29-1
j_call: TRBJ2-5
cdr3_length: 10
cdr3_aa: CSVTVETQYF

v_call: TRBV7-4
j_call: TRBJ2-2
cdr3_length: 13
cdr3_aa: CASSWDWAGELFF

v_call: TRBV15
j_call: TRBJ2-5
cdr3_length: 18
cdr3_aa: CATSRARGTSGGPETQYF

v_call: TRBV9
j_call: TRBJ1-1
cdr3_length: 13
cdr3_aa: CASSYGTGFLAFF

v_call: TRBV4-1
j_call: TRBJ1-2
cdr3_length: 16
cdr3_aa: CASSQDPGTGNSGYTF

v_call: TRBV7-2
j_call: TRBJ2-7
cdr3_length: 13
cdr3_aa: CASSPRDISAQYF

v_call: TRBV20-1
j_call: TRBJ2-3
cdr3_length: 13
cdr3_aa: CSANILAGDTQYF

v_call: TRBV4-3
j_call: TRBJ1-2
cdr3_length: 15
cdr3_aa: CASSQESQDNYGYTF

v_call: TRBV7-8
j_call: TRBJ1-1
cdr3_length: 17
cdr3_aa: CASSLKVFRDKNTEAFF

v_call: TRBV5-4
j_call: TRBJ1-2
cdr3_length: 14
cdr3_aa: CASSLGQWNYGYTF

v_call: TRBV19
j_call: TRBJ1-5
cdr3_length: 15
cdr3_aa: CASSTLGQSNQPQHF

v_call: TRBV20-1
j_call: TRBJ1-1
cdr3_length: 15
cdr3_aa: CSARRRVEYPTEAFF

v_call: TRBV12-3/TRBV12-4
j_call: TRBJ1-1
cdr3_length: 14
cdr3_aa: CASSFKRRGTEAFF

v_call: TRBV2
j_call: TRBJ1-4
cdr3_length: 14
cdr3_aa: CASSEAQAGEKLFF

v_call: TRBV2
j_call: TRBJ1-4
cdr3_length: 15
cdr3_aa: CASSLTWKGNEKLFF